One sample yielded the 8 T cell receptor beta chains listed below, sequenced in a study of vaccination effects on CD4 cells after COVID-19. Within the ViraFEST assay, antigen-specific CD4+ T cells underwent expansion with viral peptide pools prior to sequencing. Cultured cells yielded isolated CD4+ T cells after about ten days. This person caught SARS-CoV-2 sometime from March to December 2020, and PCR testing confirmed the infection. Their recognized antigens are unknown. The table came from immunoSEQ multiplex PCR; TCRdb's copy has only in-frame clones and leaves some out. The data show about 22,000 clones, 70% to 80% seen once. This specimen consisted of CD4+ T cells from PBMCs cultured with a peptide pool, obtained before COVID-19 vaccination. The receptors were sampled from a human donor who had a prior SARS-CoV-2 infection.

CDR3 sequence reads: CASSGDPNQPQHF. CDR3 DNA sequence: TGCGCCAGCAGTGGGGACCCTAATCAGCCCCAGCATTTT. The V call is TRBV5-1, the J call TRBJ1-5, with D perhaps TRBD1 (5 bases). V lost 5 bases and J lost 4, with 10 bases in between. This CDR3 is 13 amino acids long. Germline CDR1 reads SGHRS; CDR2 reads YFSETQ.

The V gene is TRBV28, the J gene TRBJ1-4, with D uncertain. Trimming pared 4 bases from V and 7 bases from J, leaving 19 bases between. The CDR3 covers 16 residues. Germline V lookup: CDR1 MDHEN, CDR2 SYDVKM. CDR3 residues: CASSSDKGSESEKLFF. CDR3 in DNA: TGTGCCAGCAGTTCAGATAAAGGGAGTGAGAGTGAAAAACTGTTTTTT. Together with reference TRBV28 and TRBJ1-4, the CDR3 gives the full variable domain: DVKVTQSSRYLVKRTGEKVFLECVQDMDHENMFWYRQDPGLGLRLIYFSYDVKMKEKGDIPEGYSVSREKKERFSLILESASTNQTSMYLCASSSDKGSESEKLFFGSGTQLSVL.

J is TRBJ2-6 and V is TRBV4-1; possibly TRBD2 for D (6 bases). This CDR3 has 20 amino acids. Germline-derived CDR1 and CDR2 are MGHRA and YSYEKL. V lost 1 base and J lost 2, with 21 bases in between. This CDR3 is CASSQGLSRVWGAGANVLTF. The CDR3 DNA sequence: TGCGCCAGCAGCCAAGGTCTATCGAGGGTCTGGGGGGCTGGGGCCAACGTCCTGACTTTC.

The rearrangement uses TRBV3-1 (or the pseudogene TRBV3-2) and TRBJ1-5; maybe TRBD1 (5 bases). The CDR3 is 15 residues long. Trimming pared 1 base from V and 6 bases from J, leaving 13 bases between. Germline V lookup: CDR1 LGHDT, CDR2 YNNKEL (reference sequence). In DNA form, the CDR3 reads TGTGCCAGCAGCCAAGGTGGGCAGGGTTTTCAGCCCCAGCATTTT. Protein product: CASSQGGQGFQPQHF.

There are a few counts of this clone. In DNA form, the CDR3 reads TGTGCCAGCAGCGCGTCTCCTGGACAGGGGAGAACTGAAGCTTTCTTT. Translating it yields CASSASPGQGRTEAFF. The rearrangement joins TRBV9 to TRBJ1-1; 9 bases map to TRBD1. V shed 3 bases, J shed 5 bases, and the junction held 11 bases outside the gene matches. The germline gives CDR1 SGDLS, CDR2 YYNGEE. The CDR3 is 16 amino acids. The full variable domain, with the rest looked up from reference TRBV9 and TRBJ1-1, is DSGVTQTPKHLITATGQRVTLRCSPRSGDLSVYWYQQSLDQGLQFLIQYYNGEERAKGNILERFSAQQFPDLHSELNLSSLELGDSALYFCASSASPGQGRTEAFFGQGTRLTVV.

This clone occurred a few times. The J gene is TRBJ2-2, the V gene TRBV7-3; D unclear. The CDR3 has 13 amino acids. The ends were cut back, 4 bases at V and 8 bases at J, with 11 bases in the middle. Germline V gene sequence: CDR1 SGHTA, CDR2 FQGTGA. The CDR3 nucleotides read TGTGCCAGCAGCTCGATAATGGAAGGGGAGCTGTTTTTT. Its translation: CASSSIMEGELFF.

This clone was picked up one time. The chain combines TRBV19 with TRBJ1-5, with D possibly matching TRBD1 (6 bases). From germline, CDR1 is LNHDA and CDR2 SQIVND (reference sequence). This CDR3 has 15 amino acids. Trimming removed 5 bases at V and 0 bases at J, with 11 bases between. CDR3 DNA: TGTGCCAGTAGTGTATGGACAGCTAGCAATCAGCCCCAGCATTTT. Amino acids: CASSVWTASNQPQHF.

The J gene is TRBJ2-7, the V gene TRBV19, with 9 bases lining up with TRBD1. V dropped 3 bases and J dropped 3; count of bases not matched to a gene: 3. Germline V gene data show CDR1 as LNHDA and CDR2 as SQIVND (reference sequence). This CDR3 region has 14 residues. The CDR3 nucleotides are TGTGCCAGTAGTATGGACAGGGGTTACTACGAGCAGTACTTC. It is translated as CASSMDRGYYEQYF.